This T cell receptor beta chain was identified during a study of cytomegalovirus exposure and HLA in healthy donors (dated by TCRdb to the late 2010s). At the level of the whole study: In an earlier analysis of fewer than 750 of the donors, approximately 260 Gb of sequence data and 117 million unique TCR beta sequences from approximately 180 million T cells were reported. An early release that covered several hundred HLA-typed donors contained around 300 gigabases of sequencing data and tens of millions of unique TCR sequences. The genetic ancestry cluster associated with self-reported Caucasian donors included 65% to 90% of the roughly 400 genotyped donors. The aim of the study was to test whether cataloging public T cell receptors could identify signatures of past pathogen exposure. The study used immunosequencing to profile the T cell repertoires of some 600 subjects and linked those repertoires to cytomegalovirus serostatus. A separate validation cohort of some 130 different subjects was used in addition to the 666-subject first cohort. To predict cytomegalovirus infection status, the study combined high-throughput TCR immunosequencing, statistical association of individual TCRs with disease status, and machine learning. In a later analysis, previously published TCR beta repertoires from some 640 donors were re-analyzed and high-resolution HLA genotyping was added so that TCR occurrence patterns could be studied. Rather than drawing on any new phenotypic data, the later analysis identified candidate immune exposures from TCR beta sequences and the way those sequences occurred across donors. An earlier analysis of more than 450 of the donors used high-throughput TCR beta sequencing to judge whether each TCR beta V gene segment behaved as functional or pseudogenic. Donor age, sex, ethnicity and CMV serostatus were collected together with the repertoire data. In a later genetic analysis, genome-wide SNP genotypes for 398 of the 666 donors were used, and that subset was treated as a discovery cohort. Every discovery cohort repertoire had been produced on one sequencing platform. Both class I and class II loci were covered by HLA typing, at four-digit resolution. The number of typed donors differed by locus: roughly 629-640 for A, B, C, DRB1 and DQB1; 500 to 550 for DQA1; roughly 600 for DPA1; and approximately 450 for DPB1. Because of strong linkage in the cohort, roughly five DR-DQ haplotypes were treated as single units for association and clustering. On average, about 200,000 unique TCR beta nucleotide sequences were sequenced per donor among a few hundred genotyped donors of the cohort, with approximately 18% of those sequences being non-productive. General study outcomes and caveats: When HLA alleles, especially DR and DQ, strongly co-occurred, TCR associations were difficult to assign to individual alleles. Because counts were too low, some 16 rarely observed V segments, including chromosome 9 orphons, were excluded from the earlier analysis of under 650 of the donors. In both the original and validation cohorts, the classifier was reported to diagnose cytomegalovirus status with high specificity and sensitivity. Correlated functional status among segregating V segments might be attributable to linkage disequilibrium, but an unknown experimental factor could not be ruled out. A later analysis reported that several top co-occurrence clusters appeared linked to parvovirus B19, influenza, CMV and Epstein-Barr virus. A total of roughly 160 TCR beta chains were listed by the study as associated with cytomegalovirus. According to a later analysis, most CMV-associated TCR beta chains appeared to be HLA-restricted, and the HLA associations seemed to be driven largely by CMV exposure. An association between a missense DCLRE1C variant and V-gene and J-gene trimming of TCR beta chains was found in a later genetic analysis and replicated in an independent cohort. A later genetic analysis reported fewer N-insertions in productive TCRs among donors in an Asian-associated ancestry cluster than the approximately 670-donor mean. A further reported finding was that TCR beta sequences accurately predicted the HLA-A and HLA-B alleles for most subjects in the first cohort. Specific HLA alleles were associated with 15,000 to 20,000 TCR beta sequences at a false discovery rate of 0.05 in a later analysis. This cohort had only TCR beta chains sequenced, and the lack of alpha or paired-chain data limited which features could be detected. While some public TCRs were present in many individuals, most TCR sequences turned up only very rarely across donors. In a later analysis, HLA-associated TCR beta chains showed more clonal expansion and lower generation probabilities than non-associated chains that were equally common. Because the 87-base-pair reads could not distinguish some IMGT-functional V segments, including TRBV6-2 and TRBV6-3, those segments were excluded. In an earlier analysis of some 500 of the donors, most TCR beta V segments appeared in productive rearrangements about 87% or about 30% of the time, broadly matching IMGT annotations. In vitro tests confirmed that a few of the cytomegalovirus-associated TCR beta chains recognize cytomegalovirus antigens. Sequencing depth was assumed to be roughly uniform across donors in the presence/absence analyses, though that assumption may not hold. For the cohort, immune exposure information was limited to CMV serostatus. The authors suggested that the approach could potentially be generalized to other disease states and immunological phenotypes. In a later analysis, the rate of TCR association differed among HLA loci, with DRB1 alleles having the most associated TCRs and HLA-C alleles having the fewest. Because HLA typing was missing for some donors at each locus, association tests included only the typed subset. The sequencing pipeline was judged likely to have produced a cluster of highly shared sequence variants as a technical artifact.

Deletion took 7 bases off V and 6 bases off J, with a span of 20 bases between the germline ends. The germline V gene encodes CDR1 SGDLS and CDR2 YYNGEE. Taken from cysteine to phenylalanine, the CDR3 has 14 residues. Kept here is only the CDR3 DNA, which spans 42 bases and is read in frame from base 1. Library generation was performed with the immunoSEQ multiplex PCR assay. The multiplex PCR relied on a mix of 60 forward primers for TCR Vbeta segments and 13 reverse primers for TCR Jbeta segments. Amplification of the CDR3 region of rearranged TCR beta genes was performed with a multiplex PCR assay on genomic DNA. The amplified TCR beta libraries were sequenced on the Illumina HiSeq System as 87-base-pair reads. The authors' analysis ran thus. A later analysis tallied roughly 78 million unique TCR beta chains across the 660 or so repertoires, and about 10 million of those chains were shared by two or more donors. To remove PCR and sequencing errors, raw reads were error-corrected and collapsed into unique sequences using a nearest-neighbor algorithm that merged closely related sequences. V, D and J gene segments were assigned by aligning CDR3 sequences to IMGT reference sequences. For a sequence to be retained, at least a six-nucleotide match to both a V gene segment and a J gene segment was required. Rearrangements were classified as productive when the CDR3 lacked stop codons and remained in frame with V and J, and all other rearrangements were classified as non-productive. CDR3 was defined according to IMGT convention as the region running from the second conserved V-encoded cysteine to the conserved J-encoded phenylalanine. In an earlier analysis of around 540 of the donors, sequences lacking an unambiguous match to a single V gene segment were excluded. An earlier analysis of 587 of the donors classified V segments as functional when productive rearrangements were above 56.7% and as segregating when the standard deviation between donors was above 5%. A statistical classification framework was built for diagnosing cytomegalovirus status from the catalog of TCR beta chain sequences. A later analysis assigned V and J genes by comparing TCR nucleotide sequences with IMGT/GENE-DB human TR gene sequences. Using the TCRdist pipeline, a later analysis assigned CDR3 sequences along with most-parsimonious VDJ recombination scenarios. In a later analysis, every TCR beta chain was defined by the combination of its CDR3 amino acid sequence and its V-gene family, and reads without a unique V-gene family were dropped. In a later analysis, 550 to 650 highly shared, low-generation-probability nucleotide sequences were removed to address suspected cross-contamination and a sequencing artifact. In a later analysis, a clonal expansion index was calculated for each public chain from normalized within-repertoire ranks of inferred template counts. In a later analysis, generation probabilities were computed using a VDJ recombination model fitted to out-of-frame rearrangements, and the results were checked against IGoR. Hypergeometric tests were used in a later analysis to score TCR-TCR, TCR-HLA and TCR-CMV co-occurrence, with a repertoire-size bias correction applied to the TCR pairs. To estimate false discovery rates, a later analysis permuted the HLA or CMV assignments 20 times. In a later analysis, co-occurring TCRs were grouped using DBSCAN, with TCRdist sequence similarity added in when clustering inside HLA-allele-positive subsets. Repertoires with fewer than 30,000 or more than 120,000 public chains were left out of co-occurrence clustering, as were about 5 repertoires with anomalous nucleotide sharing. The table comes from immuneACCESS by way of TCRdb, which keeps in-frame sequences with V and J called. Part of the clones is missing from these tables; in studies checked, under half for an unresolved V gene and the rest for unknown reasons. Clonal size and the V and J genes are those of that table, whereas D and trimming came from the DNA. Recorded for this sample are 250,000 or so clones; around nine tenths of them occurred a single time. Clones ranked in the top ten supply 1.7% of the sample.

The cohort comprised 670 or so healthy bone marrow donors. At the time of sampling, all cohort members were nominally healthy, though unrecorded immune exposures were likely present. The donor tested CMV seronegative and was one of the 352 seronegative cohort members. Every donor gave a peripheral blood sample, and the peripheral blood mononuclear cells from that sample were used for TCR beta sequencing. Genomic DNA extraction from the blood cell samples was performed with the Qiagen DNeasy Blood Extraction Kit. Concerning this clone: The antigen this receptor binds is unknown. Per-base quality was not reported, and no clone a single base away is much larger than it.

This chain joins TRBV9 to TRBJ2-7; TRBD2 might be the D gene, on 5 matching bases. The sequenced material came from PBMCs. The TCR was taken from a girl aged 2-10 years in good health and CMV-seronegative. The CDR3 region reads CASAQNSGFREQYF. The DNA sequence follows: TGTGCCAGCGCTCAGAACTCGGGGTTCCGCGAGCAGTACTTC.